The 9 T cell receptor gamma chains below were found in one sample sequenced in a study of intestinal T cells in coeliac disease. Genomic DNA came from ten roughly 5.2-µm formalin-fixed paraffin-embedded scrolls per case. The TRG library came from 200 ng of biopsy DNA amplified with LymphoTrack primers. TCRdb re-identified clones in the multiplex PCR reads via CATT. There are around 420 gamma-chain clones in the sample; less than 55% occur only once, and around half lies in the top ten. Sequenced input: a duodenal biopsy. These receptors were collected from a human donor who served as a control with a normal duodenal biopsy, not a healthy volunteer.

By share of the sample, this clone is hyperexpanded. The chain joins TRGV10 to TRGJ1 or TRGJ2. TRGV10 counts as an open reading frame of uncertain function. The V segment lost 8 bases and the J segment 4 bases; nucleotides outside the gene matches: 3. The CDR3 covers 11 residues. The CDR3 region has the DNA TGTGCTGCGTGGGGGTATTATAAGAAACTCTTT. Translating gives CAAWGYYKKLF.

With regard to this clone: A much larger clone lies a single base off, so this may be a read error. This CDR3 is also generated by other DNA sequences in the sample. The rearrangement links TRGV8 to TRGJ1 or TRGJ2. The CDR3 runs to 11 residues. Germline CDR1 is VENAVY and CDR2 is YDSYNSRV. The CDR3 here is CATWEYYKKLF. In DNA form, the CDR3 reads TGCGCCACCTGGGAGTATTATAAGAAACTCTTT.

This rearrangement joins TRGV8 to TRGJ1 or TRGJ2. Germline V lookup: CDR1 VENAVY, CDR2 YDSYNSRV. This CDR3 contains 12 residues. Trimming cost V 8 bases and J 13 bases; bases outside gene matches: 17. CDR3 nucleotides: TGTGCCACCTTGGGATATAGTCAGGGTAAACTCTTT. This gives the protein CATLGYSQGKLF.

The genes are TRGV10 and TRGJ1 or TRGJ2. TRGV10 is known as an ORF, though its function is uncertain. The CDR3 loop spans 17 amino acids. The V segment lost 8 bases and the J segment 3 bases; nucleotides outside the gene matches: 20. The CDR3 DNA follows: TGTGCTGCGTGGGATACCCCAACCTCACCCCCTTATTATAAGAAACTCTTT. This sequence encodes CAAWDTPTSPPYYKKLF.

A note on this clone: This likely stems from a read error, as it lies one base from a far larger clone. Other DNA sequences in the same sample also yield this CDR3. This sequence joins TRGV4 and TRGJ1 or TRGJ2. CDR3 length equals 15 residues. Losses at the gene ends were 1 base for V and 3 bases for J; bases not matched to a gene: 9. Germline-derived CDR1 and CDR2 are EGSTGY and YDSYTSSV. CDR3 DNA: TGTGCCACCTGGGATGGACGGAAAGGTTATTATAAGAAACTCTTT. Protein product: CATWDGRKGYYKKLF.

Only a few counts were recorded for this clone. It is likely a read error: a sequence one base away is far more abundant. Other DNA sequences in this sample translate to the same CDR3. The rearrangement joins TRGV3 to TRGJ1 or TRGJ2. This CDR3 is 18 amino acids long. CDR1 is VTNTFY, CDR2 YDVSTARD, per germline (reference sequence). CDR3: CATWDRQRTRSDYYKKLF. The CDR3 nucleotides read TGCGCCACCTGGGACAGGCAAAGGACTCGATCTGATTATTATAAGAAACTCTTT.

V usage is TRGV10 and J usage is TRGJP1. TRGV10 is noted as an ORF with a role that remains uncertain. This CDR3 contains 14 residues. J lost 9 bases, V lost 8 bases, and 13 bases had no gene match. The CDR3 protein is CAAWEGGLCWFKIF. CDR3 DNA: TGTGCTGCGTGGGAGGGGGGGCTCTGTTGGTTCAAGATATTT.

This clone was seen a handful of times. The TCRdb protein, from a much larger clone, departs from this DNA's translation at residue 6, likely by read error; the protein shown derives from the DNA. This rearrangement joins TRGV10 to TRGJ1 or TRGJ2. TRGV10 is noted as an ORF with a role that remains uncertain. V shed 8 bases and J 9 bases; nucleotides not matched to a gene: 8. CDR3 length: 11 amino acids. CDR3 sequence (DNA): TGTGCTGCGTGGGATTGCGTTAAGAAACTCTTT. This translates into CAAWDCVKKLF.

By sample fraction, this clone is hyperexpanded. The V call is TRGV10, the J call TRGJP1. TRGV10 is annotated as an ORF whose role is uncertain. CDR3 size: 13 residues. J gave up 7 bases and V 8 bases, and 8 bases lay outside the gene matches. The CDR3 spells CAAWDYNGWFKIF. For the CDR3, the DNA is TGTGCTGCGTGGGATTATAATGGTTGGTTCAAGATATTT.